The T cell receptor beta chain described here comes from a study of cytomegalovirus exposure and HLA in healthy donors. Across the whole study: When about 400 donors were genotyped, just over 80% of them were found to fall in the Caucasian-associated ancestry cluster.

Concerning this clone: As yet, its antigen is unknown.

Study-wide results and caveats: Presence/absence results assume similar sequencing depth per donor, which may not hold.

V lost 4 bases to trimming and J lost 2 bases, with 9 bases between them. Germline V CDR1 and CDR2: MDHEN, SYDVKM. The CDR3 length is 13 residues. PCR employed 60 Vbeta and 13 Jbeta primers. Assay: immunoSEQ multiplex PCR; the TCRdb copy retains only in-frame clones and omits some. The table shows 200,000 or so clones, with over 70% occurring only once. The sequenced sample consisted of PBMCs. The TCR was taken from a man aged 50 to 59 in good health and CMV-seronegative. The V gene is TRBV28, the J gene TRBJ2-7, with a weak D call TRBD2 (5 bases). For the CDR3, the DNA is TGTGCCAGCAGTTCGGAGGACGCCTACGAGCAGTACTTC. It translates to CASSSEDAYEQYF.